The 32 T cell receptor beta chains below all came from one sample that was sequenced in a study of T cell responses to AZD1222 COVID-19 vaccine. Assay used: immunoSEQ multiplex PCR; TCRdb lists only in-frame clones, some missing. In the table there are 140,000 or so clones, around 89% of which are singletons. The sequencing here drew on peripheral blood, taken on day 0 of AZD1222 vaccination. All receptors come from an adult in good health.

The CDR3 bases are TGTGCCTGGGAACAGGGGAACACCGGGGAGCTGTTTTTT. As protein: CAWEQGNTGELFF. V usage is TRBV30 and J usage is TRBJ2-2, with a weak D call TRBD1 (6 bases). V was trimmed by 5 bases and J by 1 base, leaving 8 bases between them. The CDR3 is made up of 13 amino acids. The V gene's germline CDR1 is GTSNPN and CDR2 SVGIG (reference sequence).

CDR3 in amino acids: CASSKNREGYTF. The CDR3 region has the DNA TGTGCCAGCAGCAAGAACAGGGAGGGCTACACCTTC. The chain joins TRBV28 to TRBJ1-2; possible D gene TRBD1, 6 bases. CDR3 length equals 12 residues. The V gene's germline CDR1 is MDHEN and CDR2 SYDVKM. Trimming cost V 6 bases and J 8 bases, with 13 bases left between them.

The genes are TRBV6-5 and TRBJ1-4; tentatively, D is TRBD1 (5 bases). The V end was cut by 0 bases, the J end by 8 bases, with 10 bases between. Germline V CDR1 and CDR2: MNHEY, SVGAGI. The CDR3 runs 14 residues. CDR3 region: CASSYSIGAEKLFF. CDR3 coding DNA: TGTGCCAGCAGTTACTCGATAGGGGCCGAAAAACTGTTTTTT.

There are a few counts of this clone. J is TRBJ2-7 and V is TRBV27; D is unclear. This CDR3 spans 13 amino acids. V was trimmed by 0 bases and J by 0 bases, leaving 3 bases between them. Per germline, CDR1 MNHEY and CDR2 SMNVEV (reference sequence). The CDR3 nucleotides are TGTGCCAGCAGTTTATCGAACTCCTACGAGCAGTACTTC. Translating it yields CASSLSNSYEQYF.

The CDR3 is CASSLAGGADTQYF. In DNA, the CDR3 is TGCGCCAGCAGCTTGGCGGGGGGGGCCGATACGCAGTATTTT. The V gene is TRBV5-1, the J gene TRBJ2-3, with 8 bases aligning to TRBD2. CDR3 size: 14 residues. V gave up 0 bases and J gave up 6 bases; unmatched junction bases: 3. Germline V gene lookup returns CDR1 SGHRS and CDR2 YFSETQ.

The CDR3 coding sequence is TGTGCCTGGAGTGTACTAAGTGGAGGGAATTACGAGCAGTACTTC. As protein: CAWSVLSGGNYEQYF. The rearrangement links TRBV30 to TRBJ2-7; the D gene is possibly TRBD2 (6 bases). The CDR3 is 15 residues long. V dropped 0 bases and J dropped 4 bases, with 16 bases sitting between them. Germline CDR1 and CDR2: GTSNPN and SVGIG (reference sequence).

This clone was found a few times. V and J are TRBV7-9 and TRBJ2-4; 7 bases agree with TRBD1. There are 15 residues in the CDR3. The junction had 11 bases not matched to a gene; V was cut back by 2 bases and J by 10 bases. The germline V gene has CDR1 SEHNR and CDR2 FQNEAQ (reference sequence). The DNA for the CDR3 is TGTGCCAGCAGCTTACCAGGACCTACAGGGGAGATTCAGTACTTC. Translated, it gives CASSLPGPTGEIQYF.

This clone is medium-sized within its sample. The chain links TRBV11-2 to TRBJ2-7; D may be TRBD2 (6 bases). Germline CDR1 SGHAT, CDR2 FQNNGV. The CDR3 totals 13 residues. V was clipped by 7 bases and J by 6 bases, with 16 bases between them. The DNA of the CDR3 is TGTGCCAGCACTCGGGGGAGCGGGTCCGAGCAGTACTTC. It yields the protein CASTRGSGSEQYF. Full variable domain (outside the CDR3, taken from reference TRBV11-2 and TRBJ2-7): EAGVAQSPRYKIIEKRQSVAFWCNPISGHATLYWYQQILGQGPKLLIQFQNNGVVDDSQLPKDRFSAERLKGVDSTLKIQPAKLEDSAVYLCASTRGSGSEQYFGPGTRLTVT.

The rearrangement links TRBV7-9 to TRBJ1-2; 7 bases are a match to TRBD1. After removal of 3 bases from V and 4 bases from J, the junction contained 5 bases not matched to a gene. Germline CDR1 and CDR2: SEHNR and FQNEAQ (reference sequence). The CDR3 spans 14 residues. CDR3: CASSLGTELYGYTF. DNA of the CDR3: TGTGCCAGCAGCTTGGGGACAGAACTCTATGGCTACACCTTC.

V usage is TRBV4-2 and J usage is TRBJ2-5; 9 positions agree with TRBD2. This CDR3 contains 15 residues. The ends lost 0 bases at V and 4 bases at J; junction bases unmatched: 3. Germline V lookup: CDR1 LGHNA, CDR2 YNFKEQ. This CDR3 reads CASSQELAGAETQYF. CDR3 sequence (DNA): TGTGCCAGCAGCCAAGAGTTAGCGGGAGCAGAGACCCAGTACTTC.

This chain connects TRBV5-1 to TRBJ2-5, with D unclear. The CDR3 has 11 amino acids. CDR1 and CDR2 from the germline V gene are SGHRS and YFSETQ. V was clipped by 4 bases and J by 1 base, with 2 bases between them. This CDR3 reads CASSLQETQYF. The DNA of the CDR3 is TGCGCCAGCAGCCTCCAAGAGACCCAGTACTTC.

This chain connects TRBV5-5 to TRBJ2-7, with D uncertain. The CDR3 has 11 residues. The germline V and J ends were trimmed by 4 bases and 2 bases, with 4 bases remaining between them. Per germline, CDR1 SGHKS and CDR2 YYEKEE (reference sequence). CDR3 in amino acids: CASSATYEQYF. Written as DNA, the CDR3 is TGTGCCAGCAGCGCAACCTACGAGCAGTACTTC.

This clone was found a few times. This chain uses TRBV2 with TRBJ2-1; perhaps D is TRBD1 or TRBD2 (5 bases each). Germline values: CDR1 SNHLY, CDR2 FYNNEI. The CDR3 has 15 amino acids. V was trimmed by 6 bases and J by 0 bases, leaving 12 bases between them. CDR3 DNA sequence: TGTGCCAGCAGCGAGGGACGGGGCTCCTACAATGAGCAGTTCTTC. Translated, it gives CASSEGRGSYNEQFF.

The chain has TRBV6-2 or TRBV6-3 and TRBJ1-1, with D unresolved. V was trimmed by 3 bases and J by 7 bases, leaving 9 bases between them. The length of the CDR3 is 12 residues. Germline V gives CDR1 MNHEY, CDR2 SVGEGT. The CDR3 DNA reads as TGTGCCAGCAGTTATGTCGCGGGTGAAGCTTTCTTT. Translating gives CASSYVAGEAFF.

This chain joins TRBV15 and TRBJ1-4; D ambiguous. V was pared by 0 bases and J by 8 bases, with 7 bases between. Germline assignment: CDR1 LNHNV and CDR2 YYDKDF (reference sequence). This CDR3 spans 13 amino acids. The DNA of the CDR3 is TGTGCCACCAGCAGAGATCCGGGCGAAAAACTGTTTTTT. Its translation: CATSRDPGEKLFF.

This sequence joins TRBV9 and TRBJ1-6; D remains unclear. Deletions cut 0 bases from V and 3 bases from J, with 13 bases between. Per the germline V gene, CDR1 is SGDLS and CDR2 is YYNGEE. The CDR3 runs 17 residues. The CDR3, as DNA: TGTGCCAGCAGCGTAGAGCGTGCAGAAAACTATAATTCACCCCTCCACTTT. It is translated as CASSVERAENYNSPLHF.

V is TRBV3-1 (or the pseudogene TRBV3-2) and J is TRBJ2-3; unclear D gene. The CDR3 has 13 amino acids. CDR1 is LGHDT, CDR2 YNNKEL, per germline (reference sequence). The V end was cut by 7 bases, the J end by 1 base, with 9 bases between. The CDR3 here is CASTRAGTDTQYF. Here the CDR3 DNA reads TGTGCCAGCACCCGCGCGGGCACAGATACGCAGTATTTT.

The gene calls are TRBV4-1 and TRBJ2-1, with D uncertain. Germline V CDR1 and CDR2: MGHRA, YSYEKL. Trimming left V 0 bases short and J 0 bases short, with 12 bases between. There are 17 residues in the CDR3. The CDR3 DNA reads TGCGCCAGCAGCCAAGATCCCAGCGTCAGCTCCTACAATGAGCAGTTCTTC. As protein: CASSQDPSVSSYNEQFF.

The chain recombines TRBV29-1 with TRBJ1-1, with D tentatively TRBD1 (6 bases). Germline V gene lookup returns CDR1 SQVTM and CDR2 ANQGSEA. The ends were cut back, 7 bases at V and 5 bases at J, with 14 bases in the middle. The CDR3 is 12 residues long. Written as DNA, the CDR3 is TGCAGCGCCCCACAGGGATTGACTGAAGCTTTCTTT. Amino acids: CSAPQGLTEAFF.

The chain carries TRBV28 and TRBJ2-3, with 7 bases lining up with TRBD2. CDR1 and CDR2 from the germline V gene are MDHEN and SYDVKM. V trimming: 5 bases; J trimming: 7 bases; junction bases outside the gene matches: 15. The CDR3 covers 16 residues. Here the CDR3 DNA reads TGTGCCAGCAGTACCCTGTGGCGGGAGAAAGGAAATACGCAGTATTTT. Translated: CASSTLWREKGNTQYF.

The chain links TRBV9 to TRBJ2-5, with 7 nucleotides matching TRBD2. CDR1 and CDR2 from the germline V gene are SGDLS and YYNGEE. The V segment lost 3 bases and the J segment 8 bases; nucleotides outside the gene matches: 10. The CDR3 runs 14 residues. Here the CDR3 reads CASSAGGIGVTQYF. The DNA of the CDR3 is TGTGCCAGCAGCGCCGGGGGGATTGGAGTTACCCAGTACTTC.

In this sample, this clone turned up a few times. This chain connects TRBV27 to TRBJ1-4, with D possibly TRBD1 on 6 matching bases. Germline values: CDR1 MNHEY, CDR2 SMNVEV (reference sequence). CDR3 length: 15 amino acids. V lost 2 bases, J lost 4 bases, and 11 bases lay in between. The CDR3: CASSLAGGGNEKLFF. DNA of the CDR3: TGTGCCAGCAGTTTAGCGGGGGGCGGTAATGAAAAACTGTTTTTT.

The chain joins TRBV3-1 (or the pseudogene TRBV3-2) to TRBJ2-5; TRBD1 might be the D (6 bases). The CDR3 covers 14 residues. From germline, CDR1 is LGHDT and CDR2 YNNKEL (reference sequence). V gave up 0 bases and J gave up 4 bases, with 9 bases separating them. The CDR3 bases are TGTGCCAGCAGCCAAGAAGGGGGAACAGAGACCCAGTACTTC. This gives the protein CASSQEGGTETQYF.

The CDR3 nucleotides read TGCGCCAGCAGCCAGACCTATTCAGTGAACACTGAAGCTTTCTTT. Translation: CASSQTYSVNTEAFF. This chain uses TRBV4-1 with TRBJ1-1, with D unclear. CDR3 length: 15 residues. Trimming removed 3 bases from V and 0 bases from J, with 11 bases in between. The V gene's germline CDR1 is MGHRA and CDR2 YSYEKL.

The chain employs TRBV19 and TRBJ1-4, with D hard to call. CDR1 is LNHDA, CDR2 SQIVND, per germline (reference sequence). Trimming left V 4 bases short and J 0 bases short, with 9 bases between. The CDR3 consists of 15 residues. The chain's CDR3 is CASSTRTSTNEKLFF. The CDR3 DNA follows: TGTGCCAGTAGTACCCGGACCTCAACTAATGAAAAACTGTTTTTT.

V is TRBV28 and J is TRBJ2-1, with TRBD1 matching 8 bases. Germline values: CDR1 MDHEN, CDR2 SYDVKM. V trimming: 7 bases; J trimming: 10 bases; junction bases outside the gene matches: 12. This CDR3 spans 14 amino acids. This chain's CDR3 is CASNLGQGAREQFF. The CDR3 DNA is TGTGCCAGCAATTTGGGGCAGGGGGCGAGAGAGCAGTTCTTC.

V is TRBV9 and J is TRBJ2-1; D perhaps matches TRBD2 (6 bases). The CDR3 totals 13 residues. Trimming removed 3 bases from V and 8 bases from J, with 12 bases in between. The germline V gene has CDR1 SGDLS and CDR2 YYNGEE. CDR3 nucleotide sequence: TGTGCCAGCAGCGCAGGAGGAGGGGATGAGCAGTTCTTC. Protein product: CASSAGGGDEQFF.

In regard to this clone: One end of the junction is discordant with germline, which a read error may explain. The chain employs TRBV28 and TRBJ1-2; D gene ambiguous. The CDR3 totals 17 residues. CDR1 MDHEN and CDR2 SYDVKM come from the germline V gene. CDR3 residues: CASSLFHPRKANYGYTF. CDR3 DNA sequence: TGTGCCAGCAGCTTATTTCACCCACGAAAAGCTAACTATGGCTACACCTTC.

This chain joins TRBV7-9 and TRBJ2-1; the D is unclear. This CDR3 spans 14 amino acids. V shed 5 bases and J shed 3 bases, with 11 bases lying between them. Germline V gives CDR1 SEHNR, CDR2 FQNEAQ (reference sequence). The CDR3 sequence: CASSLGQDYNEQFF. The CDR3 nucleotides read TGTGCCAGCAGCCTAGGGCAAGACTACAATGAGCAGTTCTTC.

This chain links TRBV6-5 with TRBJ1-2; D might be TRBD1 (6 bases). Germline V gene data show CDR1 as MNHEY and CDR2 as SVGAGI. The V end was cut by 0 bases, the J end by 5 bases, with 13 bases between. CDR3 size: 15 residues. CDR3 sequence: CASSYSVGGTYGYTF. Written as DNA, the CDR3 is TGTGCCAGCAGTTACTCTGTCGGGGGGACATATGGCTACACCTTC.

CDR3 in amino acids: CASSEVVGRPDTQYF. CDR3 sequence (DNA): TGTGCCAGCAGTGAGGTGGTAGGGAGGCCAGATACGCAGTATTTT. The chain is built from TRBV2 and TRBJ2-3, with D possibly matching TRBD2 (6 bases). In germline, CDR1 is SNHLY, CDR2 FYNNEI. The length of the CDR3 is 15 residues. Trimming left V 3 bases short and J 4 bases short, with 14 bases between.

The CDR3 DNA sequence: TGTGCCAGCAGCAAAGACCAGGGTCCCTACTATGGCTACACCTTC. It specifies CASSKDQGPYYGYTF. This chain joins TRBV21-1 and TRBJ1-2; no check of the table's D call, TRBD1, against the DNA was made. TRBV21-1 is described as a pseudogene. This CDR3 spans 15 amino acids.